A single sample gave rise to the 15 T cell receptor beta chains below, sequenced in a study of cytomegalovirus exposure and HLA in healthy donors. The PCR made use of 60 Vbeta and 13 Jbeta primers. Produced via immunoSEQ multiplex PCR; TCRdb's table is partial and in-frame only. The sample has a few hundred thousand clones, about 93% seen once; the top ten hold about 1.7%. Material: PBMCs. Receptors were obtained from a girl aged 2 to 9 in good health and CMV-seronegative.

The rearrangement joins TRBV7-2 to TRBJ2-5; 7 bases agree with TRBD1. Germline V CDR1 and CDR2: SGHTA, FQGNSA. The J segment lost 5 bases and the V segment lost 4 bases, leaving 13 bases of the junction unmatched. This CDR3 is built from 16 residues. The CDR3 protein is CASSSREKTGFETQYF. CDR3 coding DNA: TGTGCCAGCAGCTCCCGGGAAAAGACAGGGTTTGAGACCCAGTACTTC.

The V and J genes are TRBV4-1 and TRBJ2-3; TRBD2 matches 7 bases. V lost 1 base and J lost 6; bases outside the gene matches: 7. CDR1 and CDR2 (germline): MGHRA, YSYEKL. The CDR3 has 15 amino acids. CDR3 in DNA: TGCGCCAGCAGCCAAGTAGCGGGCGGAGGGGATACGCAGTATTTT. Its translation: CASSQVAGGGDTQYF.

This clone is a singleton in its sample. This chain connects TRBV7-9 to TRBJ1-6; no reliable D call. Germline loops: CDR1 SEHNR, CDR2 FQNEAQ (reference sequence). There are 17 residues in the CDR3. V shed 0 bases and J shed 0 bases, with 9 bases lying between them. The CDR3 spells CASSLASLSSYNSPLHF. DNA of the CDR3: TGTGCCAGCAGCTTAGCGAGCCTAAGCTCCTATAATTCACCCCTCCACTTT.

The J gene is TRBJ2-1, the V gene TRBV27; D gene ambiguous. This CDR3 region has 12 residues. V shed 8 bases and J shed 8 bases, with 13 bases lying between them. Germline lookup yields CDR1 MNHEY and CDR2 SMNVEV (reference sequence). The CDR3 DNA sequence: TGTGCCAGCTCCCTGGCCGGAGATGAGCAGTTCTTC. As protein: CASSLAGDEQFF.

CDR3 in amino acids: CSVEERYEQYF. CDR3 bases: TGCAGCGTTGAAGAGCGCTACGAGCAGTACTTC. The rearrangement joins TRBV29-1 to TRBJ2-7, with unresolved D. Looked up from germline, CDR1 is SQVTM and CDR2 is ANQGSEA. The CDR3 has 11 amino acids. Trimming removed 0 bases at V and 3 bases at J, with 3 bases between.

J is TRBJ2-6 and V is TRBV5-1; D gene ambiguous. The CDR3 extends over 15 amino acids. The germline V gene encodes CDR1 SGHRS and CDR2 YFSETQ. V shed 4 bases and J shed 3 bases, with 11 bases lying between them. This CDR3 is CASSMAVNGANVLTF. CDR3 coding DNA: TGCGCCAGCAGCATGGCGGTAAATGGGGCCAACGTCCTGACTTTC.

The V call is TRBV12-5, the J call TRBJ1-5; D not certain. V gave up 6 bases and J gave up 5 bases, with 11 bases separating them. CDR1 is LGHNT and CDR2 is FRNRAP in the germline V gene. The CDR3 covers 13 residues. The CDR3 sequence: CASGKDGDQPQHF. In DNA, the CDR3 is TGTGCTAGTGGGAAGGACGGGGATCAGCCCCAGCATTTT. The full variable domain, completed using reference TRBV12-5 and TRBJ1-5, is DARVTQTPRHKVTEMGQEVTMRCQPILGHNTVFWYRQTMMQGLELLAYFRNRAPLDDSGMPKDRFSAEMPDATLATLKIQPSEPRDSAVYFCASGKDGDQPQHFGDGTRLSIL.

V usage is TRBV6-5 and J usage is TRBJ2-7, with TRBD1 identical over 7 bases. V lost 4 bases, J lost 2 bases, and 2 bases stayed unmatched. This CDR3 contains 13 residues. Germline loops: CDR1 MNHEY, CDR2 SVGAGI. CDR3 loop: CASSSGQTYEQYF. CDR3 in DNA: TGTGCCAGCAGTTCGGGACAGACCTACGAGCAGTACTTC.

This rearrangement joins TRBV5-4 to TRBJ1-4; 8 nucleotides align to TRBD1. The V gene's germline CDR1 is SGHNT and CDR2 YYREEE (reference sequence). The CDR3 sequence is 15 residues long. J gave up 2 bases and V 5 bases, and 5 bases lay outside the gene matches. CDR3 in DNA: TGTGCCAGCAGAAAACAGGGGGAGACTAATGAAAAACTGTTTTTT. This encodes CASRKQGETNEKLFF.

This clone has just one count. The V and J genes are TRBV5-4 and TRBJ2-2; possibly TRBD2 for D (7 bases). Trimming removed 2 bases from V and 0 bases from J, with 14 bases in between. In germline, CDR1 is SGHNT, CDR2 YYREEE (reference sequence). This CDR3 spans 17 amino acids. CDR3 in amino acids: CASSFGGLAANTGELFF. Here the CDR3 DNA reads TGTGCCAGCAGCTTTGGGGGGCTAGCGGCGAACACCGGGGAGCTGTTTTTT.

The chain combines TRBV27 with TRBJ2-7, with 8 nucleotides matching TRBD1. The CDR3 spans 14 residues. V lost 2 bases and J lost 6; bases outside the gene matches: 6. Per the germline V gene, CDR1 is MNHEY and CDR2 is SMNVEV (reference sequence). CDR3 DNA: TGTGCCAGCAGTTTAACGACAGGGGTGCGCGAGCAGTACTTC. As protein: CASSLTTGVREQYF.

The V call is TRBV10-1, the J call TRBJ2-3, with 7 bases identical to TRBD1. Germline V gives CDR1 WNHNN, CDR2 SYGVQD (reference sequence). CDR3 length equals 15 residues. V gave up 2 bases and J gave up 2 bases; unmatched junction bases: 4. The CDR3 protein is CASSEGTANTDTQYF. The CDR3 nucleotides are TGCGCCAGCAGTGAGGGGACAGCAAACACAGATACGCAGTATTTT.

This chain uses TRBV7-8 with TRBJ1-5, with 9 bases fitting TRBD1. J gave up 6 bases and V 5 bases, and 5 bases lay outside the gene matches. Germline V lookup: CDR1 SGHVS, CDR2 FQNEAQ. The CDR3 extends over 14 amino acids. Here the CDR3 DNA reads TGTGCCAGCAGCCGAACAGGGGGCTTTCAGCCCCAGCATTTT. As protein: CASSRTGGFQPQHF.

DNA of the CDR3: TGTGCCAGCAGCGTAGGAGGCGGGGGGGCATACGAGCAGTACTTC. It encodes CASSVGGGGAYEQYF. The chain combines TRBV9 with TRBJ2-7; 9 positions agree with TRBD2. The V gene end was trimmed by 0 bases and the J gene end by 4 bases; junction bases not matched to a gene: 5. Germline assignment: CDR1 SGDLS and CDR2 YYNGEE. The CDR3 loop spans 15 amino acids. Combining the CDR3 with reference TRBV9 and TRBJ2-7 gives the whole variable domain DSGVTQTPKHLITATGQRVTLRCSPRSGDLSVYWYQQSLDQGLQFLIQYYNGEERAKGNILERFSAQQFPDLHSELNLSSLELGDSALYFCASSVGGGGAYEQYFGPGTRLTVT.

V is TRBV19 and J is TRBJ2-1, with D perhaps matching TRBD2 (5 bases). This CDR3 contains 14 residues. CDR1 is LNHDA and CDR2 is SQIVND in the germline V gene (reference sequence). Trimming stripped 6 bases from V and 5 bases from J, with 14 bases between. The CDR3 coding sequence is TGTGCCAGTAGGGGGAGAAGTCACGACAATGAGCAGTTCTTC. Its protein is CASRGRSHDNEQFF.